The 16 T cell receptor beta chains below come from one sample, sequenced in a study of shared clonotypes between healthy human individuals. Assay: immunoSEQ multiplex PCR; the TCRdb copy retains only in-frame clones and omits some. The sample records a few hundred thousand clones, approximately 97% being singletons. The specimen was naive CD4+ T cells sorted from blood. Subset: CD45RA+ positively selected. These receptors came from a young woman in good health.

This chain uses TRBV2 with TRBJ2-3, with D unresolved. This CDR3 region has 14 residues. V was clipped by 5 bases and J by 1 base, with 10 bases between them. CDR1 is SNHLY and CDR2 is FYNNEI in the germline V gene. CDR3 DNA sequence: TGTGCCAGCAGTTCACACAGCGGCACAGATACGCAGTATTTT. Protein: CASSSHSGTDTQYF.

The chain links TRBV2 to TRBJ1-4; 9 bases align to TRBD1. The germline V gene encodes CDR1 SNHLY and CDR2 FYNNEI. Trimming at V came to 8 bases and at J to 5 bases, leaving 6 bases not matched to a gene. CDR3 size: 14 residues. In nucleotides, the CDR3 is TGTGCCAGCCTTACAGGGACAGGGAATGAAAAACTGTTTTTT. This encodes CASLTGTGNEKLFF.

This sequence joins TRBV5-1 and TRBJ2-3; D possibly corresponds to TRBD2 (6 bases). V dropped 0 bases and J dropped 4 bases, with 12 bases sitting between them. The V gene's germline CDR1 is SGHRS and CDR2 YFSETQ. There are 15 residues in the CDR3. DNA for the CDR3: TGCGCCAGCAGCTTGGAGCCGGGAGTAGCAGATACGCAGTATTTT. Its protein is CASSLEPGVADTQYF. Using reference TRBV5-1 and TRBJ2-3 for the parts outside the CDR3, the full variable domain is KAGVTQTPRYLIKTRGQQVTLSCSPISGHRSVSWYQQTPGQGLQFLFEYFSETQRNKGNFPGRFSGRQFSNSRSEMNVSTLELGDSALYLCASSLEPGVADTQYFGPGTRLTVL.

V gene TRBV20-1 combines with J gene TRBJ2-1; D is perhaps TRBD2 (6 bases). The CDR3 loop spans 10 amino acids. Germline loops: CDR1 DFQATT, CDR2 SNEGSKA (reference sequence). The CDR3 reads CRPFGSGQFF. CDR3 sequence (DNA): TGCAGACCTTTCGGTAGCGGGCAGTTCTTC.

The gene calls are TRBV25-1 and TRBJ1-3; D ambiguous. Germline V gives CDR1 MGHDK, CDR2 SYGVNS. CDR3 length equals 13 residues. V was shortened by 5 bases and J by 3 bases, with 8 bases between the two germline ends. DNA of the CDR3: TGTGCCAGCAGTAGAATTGGTGGAAACACCATATATTTT. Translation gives CASSRIGGNTIYF.

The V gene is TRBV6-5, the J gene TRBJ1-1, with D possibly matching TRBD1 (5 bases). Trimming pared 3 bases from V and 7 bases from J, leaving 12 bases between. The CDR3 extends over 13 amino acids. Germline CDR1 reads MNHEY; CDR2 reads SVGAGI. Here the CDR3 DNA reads TGTGCCAGCAGTTATATTCAGGGTAGTGAAGCTTTCTTT. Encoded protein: CASSYIQGSEAFF.

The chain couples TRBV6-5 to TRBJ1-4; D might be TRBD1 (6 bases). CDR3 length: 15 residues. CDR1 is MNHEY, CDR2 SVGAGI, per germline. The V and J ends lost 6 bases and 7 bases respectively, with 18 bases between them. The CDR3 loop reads CASSHTTGFSEKLFF. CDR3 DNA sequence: TGTGCCAGCAGCCACACCACAGGGTTCAGTGAAAAACTGTTTTTT.

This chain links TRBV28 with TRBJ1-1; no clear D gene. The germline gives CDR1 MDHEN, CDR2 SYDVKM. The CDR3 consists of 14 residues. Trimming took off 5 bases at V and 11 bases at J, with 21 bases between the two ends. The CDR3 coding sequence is TGTGCCAGCAGTCCACCCCGGGGTGAGAAGGAGGCTTTCTTT. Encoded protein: CASSPPRGEKEAFF.

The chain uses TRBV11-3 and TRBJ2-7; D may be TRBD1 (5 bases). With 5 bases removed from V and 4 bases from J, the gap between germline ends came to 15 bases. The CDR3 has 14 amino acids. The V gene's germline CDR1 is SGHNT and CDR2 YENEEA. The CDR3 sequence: CASSPQTDSYEQYF. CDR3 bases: TGTGCCAGCAGCCCGCAGACTGACAGTTACGAGCAGTACTTC.

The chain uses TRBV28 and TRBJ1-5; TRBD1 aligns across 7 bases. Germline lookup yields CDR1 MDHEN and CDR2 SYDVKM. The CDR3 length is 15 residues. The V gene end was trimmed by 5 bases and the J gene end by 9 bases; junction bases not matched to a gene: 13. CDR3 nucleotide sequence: TGTGCCAGCAGTAAAACAGGGGCGGCTTATAGGCCCCAGCATTTT. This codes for CASSKTGAAYRPQHF. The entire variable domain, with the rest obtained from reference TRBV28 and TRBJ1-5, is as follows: DVKVTQSSRYLVKRTGEKVFLECVQDMDHENMFWYRQDPGLGLRLIYFSYDVKMKEKGDIPEGYSVSREKKERFSLILESASTNQTSMYLCASSKTGAAYRPQHFGDGTRLSIL.

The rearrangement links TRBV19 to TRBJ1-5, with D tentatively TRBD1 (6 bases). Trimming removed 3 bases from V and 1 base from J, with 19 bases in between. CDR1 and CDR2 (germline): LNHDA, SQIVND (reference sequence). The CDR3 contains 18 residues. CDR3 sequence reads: CASSIWGRTGQSNQPQHF. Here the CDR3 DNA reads TGTGCCAGTAGTATTTGGGGTAGAACCGGACAGAGCAATCAGCCCCAGCATTTT.

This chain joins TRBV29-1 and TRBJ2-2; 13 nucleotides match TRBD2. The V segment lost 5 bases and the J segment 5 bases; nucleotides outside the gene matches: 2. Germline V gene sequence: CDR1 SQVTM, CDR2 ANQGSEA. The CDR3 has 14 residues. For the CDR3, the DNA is TGCAGCGTTCGGACTAGCGGGAGTACCGGGGAGCTGTTTTTT. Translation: CSVRTSGSTGELFF.

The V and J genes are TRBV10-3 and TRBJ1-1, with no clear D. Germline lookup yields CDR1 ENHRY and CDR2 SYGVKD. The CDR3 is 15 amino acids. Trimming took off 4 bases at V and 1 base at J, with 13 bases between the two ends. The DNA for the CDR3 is TGTGCCATCAGTGGCGGGCCGGCGACGAACACTGAAGCTTTCTTT. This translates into CAISGGPATNTEAFF.

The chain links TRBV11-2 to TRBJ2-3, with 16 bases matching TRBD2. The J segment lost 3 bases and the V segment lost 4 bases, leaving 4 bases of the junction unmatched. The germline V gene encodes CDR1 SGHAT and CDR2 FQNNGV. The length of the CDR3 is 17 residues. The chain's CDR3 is CASSSGTSGRATDTQYF. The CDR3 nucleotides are TGTGCCAGCAGCTCTGGGACTAGCGGGAGGGCGACAGATACGCAGTATTTT.

The CDR3 DNA is TGTGCCAGCAGCTTAGGGGCAGGGTTGGATGACTATGGCTACACCTTC. Translating gives CASSLGAGLDDYGYTF. This sequence joins TRBV7-9 and TRBJ1-2; D perhaps matches TRBD1 (5 bases). V was clipped by 1 base and J by 3 bases, with 15 bases between them. This CDR3 contains 16 residues. Germline assignment: CDR1 SEHNR and CDR2 FQNEAQ (reference sequence).

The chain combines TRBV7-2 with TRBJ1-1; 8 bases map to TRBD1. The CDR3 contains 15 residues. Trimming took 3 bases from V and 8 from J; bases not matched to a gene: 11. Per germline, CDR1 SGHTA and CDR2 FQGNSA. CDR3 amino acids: CASSFTGTGLLEAFF. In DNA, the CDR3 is TGTGCCAGCAGCTTTACCGGGACAGGTCTCTTGGAAGCTTTCTTT.